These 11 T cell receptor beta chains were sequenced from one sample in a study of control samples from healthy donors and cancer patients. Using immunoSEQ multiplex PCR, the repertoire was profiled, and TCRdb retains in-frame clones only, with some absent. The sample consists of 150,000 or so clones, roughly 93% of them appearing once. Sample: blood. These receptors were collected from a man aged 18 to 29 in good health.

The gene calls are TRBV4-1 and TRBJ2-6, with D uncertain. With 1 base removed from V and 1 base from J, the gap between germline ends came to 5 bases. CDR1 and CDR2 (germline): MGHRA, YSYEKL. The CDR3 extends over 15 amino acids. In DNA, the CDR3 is TGCGCCAGCAGCCAAGTTGGTTCTGGGGCCAACGTCCTGACTTTC. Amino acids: CASSQVGSGANVLTF.

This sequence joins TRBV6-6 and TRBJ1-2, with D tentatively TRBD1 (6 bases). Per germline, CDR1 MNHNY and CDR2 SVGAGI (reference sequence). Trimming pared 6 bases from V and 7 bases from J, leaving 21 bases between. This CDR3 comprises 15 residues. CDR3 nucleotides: TGTGCCAGCAGCGACAGGACCCGGGAAGCTCGTGGCTACACCTTC. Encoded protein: CASSDRTREARGYTF.

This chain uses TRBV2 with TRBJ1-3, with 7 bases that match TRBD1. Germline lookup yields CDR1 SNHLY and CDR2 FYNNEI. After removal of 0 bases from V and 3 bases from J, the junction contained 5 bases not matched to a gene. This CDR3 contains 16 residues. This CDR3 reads CASSEAAGGYGNTIYF. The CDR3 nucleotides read TGTGCCAGCAGTGAAGCGGCAGGGGGGTATGGAAACACCATATATTTT.

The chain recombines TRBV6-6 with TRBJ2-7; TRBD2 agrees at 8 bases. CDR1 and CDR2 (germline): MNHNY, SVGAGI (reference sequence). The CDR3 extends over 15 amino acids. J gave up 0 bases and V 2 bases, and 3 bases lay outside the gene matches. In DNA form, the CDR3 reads TGTGCCAGCAGTTACCCGGGGGGGAGCTCCTACGAGCAGTACTTC. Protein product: CASSYPGGSSYEQYF.

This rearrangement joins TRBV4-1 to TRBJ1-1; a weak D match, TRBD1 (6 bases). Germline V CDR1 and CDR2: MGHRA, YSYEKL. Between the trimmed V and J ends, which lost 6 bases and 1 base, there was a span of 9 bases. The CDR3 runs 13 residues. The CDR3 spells CASSTTGNTEAFF. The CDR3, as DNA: TGCGCCAGCAGTACGACAGGGAACACTGAAGCTTTCTTT.

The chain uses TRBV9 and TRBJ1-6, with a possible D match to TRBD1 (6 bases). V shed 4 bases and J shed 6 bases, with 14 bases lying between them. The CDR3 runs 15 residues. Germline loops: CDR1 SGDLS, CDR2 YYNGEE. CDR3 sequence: CASSLGGAGNSPLHF. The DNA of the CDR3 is TGTGCCAGCAGCTTGGGGGGGGCTGGTAATTCACCCCTCCACTTT.

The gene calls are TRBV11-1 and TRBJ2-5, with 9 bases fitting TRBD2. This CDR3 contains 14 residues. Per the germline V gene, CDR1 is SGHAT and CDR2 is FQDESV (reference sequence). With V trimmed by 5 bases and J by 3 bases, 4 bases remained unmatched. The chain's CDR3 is CASSPAGGEETQYF. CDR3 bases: TGTGCCAGCAGCCCGGCGGGAGGGGAAGAGACCCAGTACTTC. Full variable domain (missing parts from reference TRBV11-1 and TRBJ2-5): EAEVAQSPRYKITEKSQAVAFWCDPISGHATLYWYRQILGQGPELLVQFQDESVVDDSQLPKDRFSAERLKGVDSTLKIQPAELGDSAMYLCASSPAGGEETQYFGPGTRLLVL.

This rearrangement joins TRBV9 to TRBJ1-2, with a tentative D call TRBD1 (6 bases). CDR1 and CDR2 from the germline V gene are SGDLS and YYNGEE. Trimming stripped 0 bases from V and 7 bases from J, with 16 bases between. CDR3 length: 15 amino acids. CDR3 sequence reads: CASSVGPGADFGYTF. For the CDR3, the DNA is TGTGCCAGCAGCGTAGGTCCGGGGGCTGATTTTGGCTACACCTTC.

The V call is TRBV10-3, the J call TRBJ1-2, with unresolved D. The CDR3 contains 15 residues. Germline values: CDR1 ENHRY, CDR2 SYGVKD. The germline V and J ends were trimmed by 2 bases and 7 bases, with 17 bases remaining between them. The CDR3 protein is CAISEDLQEHSGYTF. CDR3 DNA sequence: TGTGCCATCAGTGAGGACCTTCAGGAACACTCTGGCTACACCTTC.

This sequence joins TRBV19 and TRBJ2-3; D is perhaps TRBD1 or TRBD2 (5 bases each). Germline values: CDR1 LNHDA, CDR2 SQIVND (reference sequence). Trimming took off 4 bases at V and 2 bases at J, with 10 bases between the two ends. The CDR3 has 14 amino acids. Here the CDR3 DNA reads TGTGCCAGTAGTAGTCAGGGAGCCACAGATACGCAGTATTTT. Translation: CASSSQGATDTQYF.

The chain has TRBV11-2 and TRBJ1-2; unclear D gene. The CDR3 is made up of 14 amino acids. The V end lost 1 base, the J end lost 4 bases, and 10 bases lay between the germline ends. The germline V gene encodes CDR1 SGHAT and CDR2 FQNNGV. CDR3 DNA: TGTGCCAGCAGCTTAGTCCAGACTTCCTATGGCTACACCTTC. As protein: CASSLVQTSYGYTF.